What follows are 8 T cell receptor beta chains derived from one specimen sequenced in a study of blood T cell repertoires in COVID-19. The assay was immunoSEQ multiplex PCR, and TCRdb's table has in-frame clones only and misses some. Counted here are some 70,000 clones, approximately 86% occurring once; the ten biggest clones make up around 1.4%. The sample was peripheral blood. The receptor set was obtained from a woman aged 55-70 years with acute or convalescent COVID-19.

V usage is TRBV29-1 and J usage is TRBJ2-5; TRBD1 matches 7 bases. Germline assignment: CDR1 SQVTM and CDR2 ANQGSEA. V was pared by 7 bases and J by 2 bases, with 10 bases of the junction left unmatched. The CDR3 runs to 14 residues. CDR3 loop: CSALDRAKQETQYF. DNA for the CDR3: TGCAGCGCCCTCGACAGGGCGAAACAAGAGACCCAGTACTTC.

This chain uses TRBV18 with TRBJ1-3; no clear D. Trimming stripped 3 bases from V and 1 base from J, with 13 bases between. The CDR3 sequence is 16 residues long. Germline CDR1 is KGHSH and CDR2 is LQKENI. CDR3 sequence: CASSPSPVQSGNTIYF. As DNA, the CDR3 is TGTGCCAGCTCACCCTCCCCAGTGCAGTCTGGAAACACCATATATTTT. Complete variable domain (other parts from reference TRBV18 and TRBJ1-3): NAGVMQNPRHLVRRRGQEARLRCSPMKGHSHVYWYRQLPEEGLKFMVYLQKENIIDESGMPKERFSAEFPKEGPSILRIQQVVRGDSAAYFCASSPSPVQSGNTIYFGEGSWLTVV.

The chain combines TRBV5-5 with TRBJ1-2; no reliable D call. There are 14 residues in the CDR3. V was cut by 0 bases and J by 5 bases, with 11 bases left in between. CDR1 and CDR2 (germline): SGHKS, YYEKEE (reference sequence). The CDR3, as DNA: TGTGCCAGCAGCTTGGGCGATCTCTCATATGGCTACACCTTC. It specifies CASSLGDLSYGYTF.

The rearrangement uses TRBV29-1 and TRBJ2-3; perhaps TRBD1 as D (6 bases). This CDR3 comprises 17 residues. V lost 4 bases, J lost 2 bases, and 22 bases lay in between. The germline V gene has CDR1 SQVTM and CDR2 ANQGSEA. The CDR3 region has the DNA TGCAGCGTTGGCCCCTGGGGGCTAGGGGCGAACACAGATACGCAGTATTTT. Protein product: CSVGPWGLGANTDTQYF.

DNA of the CDR3: TGTGCCAGCAGTTTAGTTACAGAGGAAAAACTGTTTTTT. Amino acid sequence: CASSLVTEEKLFF. The chain carries TRBV28 and TRBJ1-4; no definite D call. Germline CDR1 and CDR2: MDHEN and SYDVKM. Trimming pared 2 bases from V and 8 bases from J, leaving 9 bases between. CDR3 length: 13 amino acids. The whole variable domain, filled in from reference TRBV28 and TRBJ1-4, reads DVKVTQSSRYLVKRTGEKVFLECVQDMDHENMFWYRQDPGLGLRLIYFSYDVKMKEKGDIPEGYSVSREKKERFSLILESASTNQTSMYLCASSLVTEEKLFFGSGTQLSVL.

This chain connects TRBV7-9 to TRBJ1-3; D unclear. The germline V and J ends were trimmed by 4 bases and 0 bases, with 7 bases remaining between them. The CDR3 length is 14 residues. Germline V gene sequence: CDR1 SEHNR, CDR2 FQNEAQ (reference sequence). The CDR3, as DNA: TGTGCCAGCAGCTCAGGCCGCTCTGGAAACACCATATATTTT. Protein: CASSSGRSGNTIYF.

This chain links TRBV7-2 with TRBJ1-2; the D gene is possibly TRBD1 (6 bases). The germline V and J ends were trimmed by 4 bases and 1 base, with 7 bases remaining between them. CDR1 and CDR2 (germline): SGHTA, FQGNSA. The length of the CDR3 is 13 residues. The CDR3 region is CASSSGHNYGYTF. The CDR3 region has the DNA TGTGCCAGCAGCTCGGGACATAACTATGGCTACACCTTC.

This rearrangement joins TRBV24-1 to TRBJ2-3; TRBD2 agrees at 13 bases. Trimming removed 7 bases from V and 4 bases from J; junction bases left unmatched: 4. CDR3 length: 15 amino acids. In germline, CDR1 is KGHDR, CDR2 SFDVKD. The CDR3 sequence is CATSGLAGEPDTQYF. CDR3 DNA: TGTGCCACCAGCGGACTAGCGGGAGAACCAGATACGCAGTATTTT.